These T cell receptor beta chains were read from a single sample in a study of control samples from healthy donors and cancer patients. Produced via immunoSEQ multiplex PCR; TCRdb's table is partial and in-frame only. The data contain roughly 180,000 clones, roughly 93% of them seen just once; the ten biggest clones take up 4.1%. The sample was blood. The receptors derive from a woman aged 55-70 years in good health. CDR3s include the opening cysteine and the closing phenylalanine or tryptophan. A D gene is named only where the DNA matches it firmly. Clone size is stated in some rows and not others, as once, few, many or a class when expanded.

clone size	CDR3 length	D gene	V gene	J gene	CDR3 DNA	CDR3 protein
NA	17	NA	TRBV6-2/TRBV6-3	TRBJ1-6	TGTGCCAGCAGTTACTCGGGGACATACGACCCAGATTCACCCCTCCACTTT	CASSYSGTYDPDSPLHF
NA	13	NA	TRBV6-6	TRBJ2-7	TGTGCCAGTAGACTGGTCGGCGCCTACGAGCAGTACTTC	CASRLVGAYEQYF
NA	14	NA	TRBV5-4	TRBJ2-5	TGTGCCAGCAGCATCATAGGGTGCCAAGAGACCCAGTACTTC	CASSIIGCQETQYF
NA	16	NA	TRBV6-1	TRBJ2-5	TGTGCCAGCAGTGAGAGGGCCTTTAGGAACCAAGAGACCCAGTACTTC	CASSERAFRNQETQYF
NA	16	NA	TRBV6-5	TRBJ1-1	TGTGCCAGCAGTTACTCAGGGATCCTCATGAACACTGAAGCTTTCTTT	CASSYSGILMNTEAFF
NA	13	TRBD2	TRBV30	TRBJ2-5	TGTGCCTGGAGCGGGGGGACGCAAGAGACCCAGTACTTC	CAWSGGTQETQYF
once	13	TRBD1	TRBV18	TRBJ1-2	TGTGCCAGCTCACCGGACAGGGAGTATGGCTACACCTTC	CASSPDREYGYTF
NA	12	NA	TRBV12-3/TRBV12-4	TRBJ2-2	TGTGCCAGCAGTTTAGGTTTCGGGGAGCTGTTTTTT	CASSLGFGELFF
NA	14	NA	TRBV5-1	TRBJ1-1	TGCGCCAGCAGCTTCTCGGGACTGAACACTGAAGCTTTCTTT	CASSFSGLNTEAFF
NA	13	NA	TRBV19	TRBJ1-5	TGTGCCAGTAGTGCGACAGGTAATACGCCCCAGCATTTT	CASSATGNTPQHF
NA	12	NA	TRBV7-2	TRBJ2-7	TGTGCCAGCAGCTTTAATTTCTACGAGCAGTACTTC	CASSFNFYEQYF